Below, 27 T cell receptor beta chains from the same sample are listed, as sequenced in a study of shared clonotypes between healthy human individuals. Libraries were prepared by immunoSEQ multiplex PCR; TCRdb keeps only in-frame clonotypes and omits some of them. This table holds about 100,000 clones, roughly 66% found once. Sequenced input: memory CD8+ T cells sorted from blood. Subset in this sample: CD45RO+ cells pooled with CCR7-negative TemRA cells. The source is a woman in her 30s in good health.

The chain carries TRBV27 and TRBJ2-7; D unresolved. Germline CDR1 MNHEY, CDR2 SMNVEV (reference sequence). The CDR3 spans 15 residues. V dropped 3 bases and J dropped 2 bases, with 14 bases sitting between them. Here the CDR3 reads CASSFSVPGAYEQYF. The CDR3 DNA reads as TGTGCCAGCAGTTTTTCAGTACCTGGGGCCTACGAGCAGTACTTC.

The genes are TRBV21-1 and TRBJ2-7; no check of the table's D call, TRBD1, against the DNA was made. TRBV21-1 is flagged as a pseudogene. The CDR3 is made up of 15 amino acids. CDR3 amino acids: CASSKVEGQGYEQYF. CDR3 in DNA: TGTGCCAGCAGCAAAGTCGAGGGACAGGGCTACGAGCAGTACTTC.

Only a few counts were recorded for this clone. J is TRBJ2-5 and V is TRBV6-4, with D uncertain. The CDR3 is 14 residues long. Germline V gives CDR1 MRHNA, CDR2 SNTAGT. Trimming cost V 6 bases and J 4 bases, with 15 bases left between them. The CDR3 is CASRALYLPETQYF. CDR3 DNA: TGTGCCAGCAGAGCCTTGTACCTTCCAGAGACCCAGTACTTC.

The gene calls are TRBV7-9 and TRBJ2-2; TRBD1 is a possible D gene (6 bases). CDR1 is SEHNR, CDR2 FQNEAQ, per germline (reference sequence). The CDR3 is 16 amino acids. The V end was cut by 5 bases, the J end by 4 bases, with 17 bases between. CDR3 bases: TGTGCCAGCAGCCCCAGGGGCAGGGATCTCACCGGGGAGCTGTTTTTT. It is translated as CASSPRGRDLTGELFF.

In this sample, this clone turned up a few times. The rearrangement links TRBV2 to TRBJ2-5; no clear D gene. The J call is doubtful: the DNA matches TRBJ2-7 better. There are 15 residues in the CDR3. The V gene's germline CDR1 is SNHLY and CDR2 FYNNEI. CDR3 coding DNA: TGTGCCAGCAGTGAATTGGACCCCACCTACTACGAGCAGTACTTC. Protein sequence: CASSELDPTYYEQYF.

This chain uses TRBV6-5 with TRBJ2-7; 9 bases are shared with TRBD1. The germline CDR1 and CDR2 sequences are MNHEY and SVGAGI. J was trimmed by 5 bases and V by 5 bases; bases with no gene match: 7. The CDR3 totals 14 residues. CDR3 in amino acids: CASSNGQGSNEQYF. CDR3 bases: TGTGCCAGCAGTAACGGACAGGGGAGCAACGAGCAGTACTTC.

This clone was seen just once. The chain joins TRBV6-5 to TRBJ2-1; the D gene is possibly TRBD2 (6 bases). The V gene lost 2 bases and the J gene lost 8 bases, with 7 bases spanning the gap. CDR3 length equals 12 residues. Germline V lookup: CDR1 MNHEY, CDR2 SVGAGI. The CDR3 DNA follows: TGTGCCAGCAGTTACGCGGGGTATGAGCAGTTCTTC. Protein sequence: CASSYAGYEQFF.

The chain joins TRBV19 to TRBJ1-2, with D possibly matching TRBD1 (5 bases). CDR1 and CDR2 (germline): LNHDA, SQIVND (reference sequence). Trimming pared 2 bases from V and 5 bases from J, leaving 15 bases between. The CDR3 is 15 residues long. The CDR3 DNA reads as TGTGCCAGTAGTATACCCGACAGTCCCCGGTATGGCTACACCTTC. Translated: CASSIPDSPRYGYTF.

The CDR3 DNA follows: TGCGCCAGCAGCTTGGAGTCGCCTTGGGAGCAGTACTTC. Translated, it gives CASSLESPWEQYF. The chain employs TRBV5-1 and TRBJ2-7, with D unresolved. Germline lookup yields CDR1 SGHRS and CDR2 YFSETQ. The CDR3 is made up of 13 amino acids. The V end was cut by 0 bases, the J end by 7 bases, with 11 bases between.

The table lists this clone with many counts. This sequence joins TRBV7-9 and TRBJ1-1, with 7 positions matching TRBD1. Looked up from germline, CDR1 is SEHNR and CDR2 is FQNEAQ (reference sequence). V was pared by 5 bases and J by 1 base, with 7 bases of the junction left unmatched. The CDR3 runs to 15 residues. DNA for the CDR3: TGTGCCAGCAGCACCCGGACAGGCGGGAACACTGAAGCTTTCTTT. Translating gives CASSTRTGGNTEAFF.

This chain links TRBV5-6 with TRBJ2-3; 10 bases are a match to TRBD1. Germline trimming cut 0 bases from V and 3 bases from J; bases unmatched to any gene: 4. CDR3 length: 16 residues. Germline V lookup: CDR1 SGHDT, CDR2 YYEEEE. CDR3 sequence (DNA): TGTGCCAGCAGCTTGGTGCCGGGACAGGGGACAGATACGCAGTATTTT. This sequence encodes CASSLVPGQGTDTQYF.

V gene TRBV19 combines with J gene TRBJ1-5; no clear D. V was shortened by 4 bases and J by 6 bases, with 7 bases between the two germline ends. In germline, CDR1 is LNHDA, CDR2 SQIVND (reference sequence). The CDR3 is 12 amino acids. CDR3 bases: TGTGCCAGTAGTACATACCGTCAGCCCCAGCATTTT. Its protein product is CASSTYRQPQHF. Full variable domain (rest looked up from reference TRBV19 and TRBJ1-5): DGGITQSPKYLFRKEGQNVTLSCEQNLNHDAMYWYRQDPGQGLRLIYYSQIVNDFQKGDIAEGYSVSREKKESFPLTVTSAQKNPTAFYLCASSTYRQPQHFGDGTRLSIL.

V gene TRBV28 combines with J gene TRBJ2-1; no clear D. The germline V and J ends were trimmed by 2 bases and 8 bases, with 19 bases remaining between them. The CDR3 runs to 16 residues. CDR1 and CDR2 from the germline V gene are MDHEN and SYDVKM. The CDR3 sequence: CASSLHERSRRHEQFF. CDR3 DNA: TGTGCCAGCAGTTTACATGAACGGTCCCGCCGCCATGAGCAGTTCTTC.

The gene calls are TRBV28 and TRBJ2-7; D is unresolved. CDR1 and CDR2 from the germline V gene are MDHEN and SYDVKM. V was clipped by 3 bases and J by 1 base, with 7 bases between them. This CDR3 is 13 amino acids long. CDR3 protein: CASSFASSYEQYF. The DNA for the CDR3 is TGTGCCAGCAGTTTTGCGAGTTCCTACGAGCAGTACTTC.

The genes are TRBV5-1 and TRBJ2-3, with TRBD2 identical over 8 bases. V shed 3 bases and J 5 bases; nucleotides not matched to a gene: 23. CDR1 and CDR2 from the germline V gene are SGHRS and YFSETQ. The CDR3 spans 20 residues. CDR3 sequence (DNA): TGCGCCAGCAGCTGGCCAGCCTTCCGGGTCGCAGCGGGAGAACAAGATACGCAGTATTTT. It codes for CASSWPAFRVAAGEQDTQYF.

V gene TRBV5-4 combines with J gene TRBJ2-3, with 7 bases that match TRBD1. The germline gives CDR1 SGHNT, CDR2 YYREEE (reference sequence). The CDR3 totals 16 residues. Trimming took 4 bases from V and 0 from J; bases not matched to a gene: 8. DNA for the CDR3: TGTGCCAGCAGCGGCCGGGACAGAGCTAGCACAGATACGCAGTATTTT. Its translation: CASSGRDRASTDTQYF.

The chain combines TRBV28 with TRBJ2-3; TRBD2 aligns across 7 bases. Germline V lookup: CDR1 MDHEN, CDR2 SYDVKM. J gave up 4 bases and V 5 bases, and 15 bases lay outside the gene matches. The CDR3 spans 17 residues. The CDR3 DNA reads TGTGCCAGCAGTAGCCTCCGCGGGGGTGTGGTTTCAGATACGCAGTATTTT. It specifies CASSSLRGGVVSDTQYF.

This rearrangement joins TRBV28 to TRBJ2-1; D call uncertain. The germline V and J ends were trimmed by 5 bases and 4 bases, with 18 bases remaining between them. The CDR3 has 16 amino acids. The V gene's germline CDR1 is MDHEN and CDR2 SYDVKM. The CDR3 protein is CASSSLSPSSYNEQFF. The DNA of the CDR3 is TGTGCCAGCAGTAGTCTCTCCCCATCTTCATACAATGAGCAGTTCTTC.

V and J are TRBV4-1 and TRBJ2-1; D possibly corresponds to TRBD1 (5 bases). From germline, CDR1 is MGHRA and CDR2 YSYEKL. CDR3 length: 17 residues. Between the trimmed V and J ends, which lost 3 bases and 2 bases, there was a span of 17 bases. The CDR3 spells CASSHSGNTDPYNEQFF. The CDR3 DNA sequence: TGCGCCAGCAGCCACTCAGGGAATACCGACCCCTACAATGAGCAGTTCTTC.

The chain is built from TRBV2 and TRBJ2-7; TRBD2 is a possible D gene (5 bases). The CDR3 consists of 14 residues. The V gene's germline CDR1 is SNHLY and CDR2 FYNNEI. Trimming removed 6 bases at V and 2 bases at J, with 14 bases between. This CDR3 is CASRISGITYEQYF. Here the CDR3 DNA reads TGTGCCAGCAGAATAAGCGGAATAACCTACGAGCAGTACTTC. Complete variable domain (other parts from reference TRBV2 and TRBJ2-7): EPEVTQTPSHQVTQMGQEVILRCVPISNHLYFYWYRQILGQKVEFLVSFYNNEISEKSEIFDDQFSVERPDGSNFTLKIRSTKLEDSAMYFCASRISGITYEQYFGPGTRLTVT.

The sample holds many counts of this clone. At one of its ends the junction is not consistent with the germline gene, which may arise from a read error. The same CDR3 can be traced to other DNA sequences in this sample. The chain employs TRBV5-4 and TRBJ2-7; 10 bases map to TRBD2. The CDR3 is 16 amino acids. Germline V gene data show CDR1 as SGHNT and CDR2 as YYREEE (reference sequence). The DNA for the CDR3 is TGCGCCAGCAGCCAAGGACTAGCGGTTTCATCCTACGAGCAGTACTTC. Translating gives CASSQGLAVSSYEQYF.

The rearrangement joins TRBV19 to TRBJ2-1; 12 nucleotides match TRBD2. The germline V gene encodes CDR1 LNHDA and CDR2 SQIVND (reference sequence). J gave up 3 bases and V 8 bases, and 2 bases lay outside the gene matches. CDR3 size: 14 residues. The CDR3 DNA sequence: TGTGCCAGTGGACTAGCGGGATACTACAATGAGCAGTTCTTC. Encoded protein: CASGLAGYYNEQFF.

The chain employs TRBV5-5 and TRBJ1-2; D gene uncertain. Germline lookup yields CDR1 SGHKS and CDR2 YYEKEE (reference sequence). V lost 0 bases, J lost 3 bases, and 6 bases lay in between. The CDR3 is 13 amino acids. CDR3 bases: TGTGCCAGCAGCTTGGAGGCAGACTATGGCTACACCTTC. Translating it yields CASSLEADYGYTF.

This chain links TRBV27 with TRBJ1-1; D perhaps matches TRBD1 (5 bases). Germline V CDR1 and CDR2: MNHEY, SMNVEV (reference sequence). There are 14 residues in the CDR3. V was shortened by 10 bases and J by 5 bases, with 20 bases between the two germline ends. The CDR3 sequence is CATHLGRGRTEAFF. The CDR3 DNA reads as TGTGCCACCCACCTCGGGCGGGGCAGGACTGAAGCTTTCTTT.

This clone has more than one count but fewer than ten. The same CDR3 can be traced to other DNA sequences in this sample. CDR3 protein: CASSLTSGITYEQYF. In DNA, the CDR3 is TGTGCCAGCAGCTTGACTAGCGGGATAACCTACGAGCAGTACTTC. This rearrangement joins TRBV5-5 to TRBJ2-7, with 10 nucleotides matching TRBD2. With 1 base clipped from V and 2 bases from J, the junction kept 3 bases outside the gene matches. The CDR3 is 15 residues long. Germline lookup yields CDR1 SGHKS and CDR2 YYEKEE (reference sequence).

The rearrangement links TRBV27 to TRBJ1-2; D perhaps matches TRBD1 (6 bases). This CDR3 comprises 15 residues. Germline V gene data show CDR1 as MNHEY and CDR2 as SMNVEV (reference sequence). V lost 3 bases and J 4 bases, leaving 15 bases between the germline ends. CDR3 amino acids: CASSLNRVGGYGYTF. CDR3 sequence (DNA): TGTGCCAGCAGTTTGAACAGGGTTGGGGGCTATGGCTACACCTTC.

Written as DNA, the CDR3 is TGTGCCAGCAGCCCGTCTAGCGGGTACTACAATGAGCAGTTCTTC. Its protein product is CASSPSSGYYNEQFF. V is TRBV4-2 and J is TRBJ2-1; 8 bases fit TRBD2. With V trimmed by 4 bases and J by 3 bases, 5 bases remained unmatched. Germline CDR1 LGHNA, CDR2 YNFKEQ. The CDR3 is 15 residues long.